A single sample gave rise to the 15 T cell receptor beta chains below, sequenced in a study of blood T cell repertoires in COVID-19 (dated by TCRdb to 2018 to 2021). The library was prepared using the immunoSEQ multiplex PCR assay. Drawn from immuneACCESS, this table holds only the in-frame rearrangements with V and J called that TCRdb kept. Clones are partly lost; checked studies trace under half to an unresolved V gene and leave the rest unexplained. Counted in this sample were 380,000 or so clones; about 89% of them appeared once. The top ten constitute 1% to 1.5% of the sample. Specimen: peripheral blood. Receptors originate from a man aged 40-50 years with acute or convalescent COVID-19.

The chain couples TRBV5-1 to TRBJ1-1; 8 bases are a match to TRBD1. Losses at the gene ends were 3 bases for V and 6 bases for J; bases not matched to a gene: 1. The length of the CDR3 is 12 residues. Germline V gene sequence: CDR1 SGHRS, CDR2 YFSETQ. CDR3 region: CASSSGQAEAFF. CDR3 bases: TGCGCCAGCAGCTCGGGACAGGCTGAAGCTTTCTTT.

This clone was detected once. The chain recombines TRBV5-1 with TRBJ2-3; TRBD2 agrees at 12 bases. CDR3 length: 17 residues. After removal of 4 bases from V and 3 bases from J, the junction contained 9 bases not matched to a gene. CDR1 and CDR2 (germline): SGHRS, YFSETQ. CDR3 in DNA: TGCGCCAGCAGCCGGACTAGCGGGATTAGTGTGACAGATACGCAGTATTTT. Translating it yields CASSRTSGISVTDTQYF.

The chain is built from TRBV14 and TRBJ2-2, with TRBD1 identical over 9 bases. Trimming removed 1 base from V and 4 bases from J; junction bases left unmatched: 1. Germline V CDR1 and CDR2: SGHDN, FVKESK. The CDR3 length is 15 residues. The CDR3 is CASSQATGGTGELFF. The CDR3 DNA reads TGTGCCAGCAGCCAAGCGACAGGGGGCACCGGGGAGCTGTTTTTT.

This chain connects TRBV6-5 to TRBJ1-6; D is unresolved. Germline CDR1 reads MNHEY; CDR2 reads SVGAGI. The V end lost 6 bases, the J end lost 3 bases, and 12 bases lay between the germline ends. The CDR3 is 15 residues long. This CDR3 is CASSKLVVYNSPLHF. The CDR3 DNA sequence: TGTGCCAGCAGCAAGCTTGTCGTCTATAATTCACCCCTCCACTTT.

The chain links TRBV11-2 to TRBJ2-7; no clear D. The CDR3 sequence is 13 residues long. Germline V gives CDR1 SGHAT, CDR2 FQNNGV. V gave up 5 bases and J gave up 5 bases, with 13 bases separating them. CDR3 bases: TGTGCCAGCAGCCCCAGGCAGGTCCACGAGCAGTACTTC. Translated: CASSPRQVHEQYF.

The CDR3 bases are TGTGCCAGCTCCCCAAGGACAGGGGGGACGAACACTGAAGCTTTCTTT. It codes for CASSPRTGGTNTEAFF. The chain has TRBV18 and TRBJ1-1; 10 nucleotides align to TRBD1. There are 16 residues in the CDR3. Germline V CDR1 and CDR2: KGHSH, LQKENI. Losses at the gene ends were 6 bases for V and 1 base for J; bases not matched to a gene: 8.

This chain joins TRBV7-2 and TRBJ2-7, with D tentatively TRBD1 (6 bases). This CDR3 has 15 residues. The V end was cut by 4 bases, the J end by 6 bases, with 19 bases between. Germline-derived CDR1 and CDR2 are SGHTA and FQGNSA. CDR3 in amino acids: CASSWTGTSHREQYF. In DNA form, the CDR3 reads TGTGCCAGCAGCTGGACCGGGACATCCCATCGCGAGCAGTACTTC.

This rearrangement joins TRBV21-1 to TRBJ2-3; the tabulated D call, TRBD2, remains unverified against the DNA. TRBV21-1 is deemed a pseudogene. The CDR3 loop spans 19 amino acids. CDR3 protein: CASSKAGTSGRASADTQYF. The CDR3 DNA is TGTGCCAGCAGCAAAGCCGGGACTAGCGGGAGGGCCTCGGCAGATACGCAGTATTTT.

The chain uses TRBV28 and TRBJ1-2; perhaps TRBD1 as D (6 bases). The CDR3 covers 13 residues. Germline CDR1 reads MDHEN; CDR2 reads SYDVKM. V gave up 5 bases and J gave up 4 bases, with 11 bases separating them. CDR3 bases: TGTGCCAGCAGTGCCGGGACACCCTATGGCTACACCTTC. Translating gives CASSAGTPYGYTF.

The chain joins TRBV5-1 to TRBJ2-1, with D tentatively TRBD2 (6 bases). Trimming took 3 bases from V and 9 from J, leaving 10 bases between them. CDR3 length: 12 residues. Germline CDR1 SGHRS, CDR2 YFSETQ. The CDR3 reads CASSWGETEQFF. The CDR3 DNA follows: TGCGCCAGCAGCTGGGGGGAGACTGAGCAGTTCTTC.

The chain couples TRBV11-3 to TRBJ2-7; 11 nucleotides align to TRBD1. The V segment lost 6 bases and the J segment 6 bases; nucleotides outside the gene matches: 4. This CDR3 is built from 13 residues. The germline V gene has CDR1 SGHNT and CDR2 YENEEA. The CDR3 loop is CASRRTGGSEQYF. The CDR3 coding sequence is TGTGCCAGCAGGAGGACAGGGGGCAGCGAGCAGTACTTC.

This clone was observed once. This chain uses TRBV11-2 with TRBJ2-5; 7 bases map to TRBD2. Unmatched junction bases numbered 6, after V lost 7 bases and J lost 4 bases. Germline V gene sequence: CDR1 SGHAT, CDR2 FQNNGV. The CDR3 covers 13 residues. CDR3 sequence: CASTTSVTETQYF. The CDR3 bases are TGTGCCAGCACCACTAGCGTTACAGAGACCCAGTACTTC.

V is TRBV7-2 and J is TRBJ2-3; D call uncertain. Trimming cost V 3 bases and J 1 base, with 5 bases left between them. The germline gives CDR1 SGHTA, CDR2 FQGNSA. CDR3 length: 13 residues. This CDR3 reads CASSFPGTDTQYF. The CDR3 bases are TGTGCCAGCAGCTTCCCCGGCACAGATACGCAGTATTTT. The full variable domain, rest sourced from reference TRBV7-2 and TRBJ2-3, is GAGVSQSPSNKVTEKGKDVELRCDPISGHTALYWYRQSLGQGLEFLIYFQGNSAPDKSGLPSDRFSAERTGGSVSTLTIQRTQQEDSAVYLCASSFPGTDTQYFGPGTRLTVL.

The rearrangement uses TRBV5-6 and TRBJ1-1, with 7 bases fitting TRBD1. The length of the CDR3 is 13 residues. V shed 7 bases, J shed 4 bases, and the junction held 7 bases outside the gene matches. The V gene's germline CDR1 is SGHDT and CDR2 YYEEEE. The CDR3 DNA sequence: TGTGCCAGCCGACGACAGGGCGGCACTGAAGCTTTCTTT. It is translated as CASRRQGGTEAFF.

V gene TRBV4-1 combines with J gene TRBJ2-2, with 11 bases fitting TRBD2. The CDR3 contains 16 residues. CDR1 is MGHRA, CDR2 YSYEKL, per germline. V shed 3 bases and J 6 bases; nucleotides not matched to a gene: 6. CDR3 in DNA: TGCGCCAGCAGCCACCCGACTAGCGGGGTTTCCGGGGAGCTGTTTTTT. This translates into CASSHPTSGVSGELFF.